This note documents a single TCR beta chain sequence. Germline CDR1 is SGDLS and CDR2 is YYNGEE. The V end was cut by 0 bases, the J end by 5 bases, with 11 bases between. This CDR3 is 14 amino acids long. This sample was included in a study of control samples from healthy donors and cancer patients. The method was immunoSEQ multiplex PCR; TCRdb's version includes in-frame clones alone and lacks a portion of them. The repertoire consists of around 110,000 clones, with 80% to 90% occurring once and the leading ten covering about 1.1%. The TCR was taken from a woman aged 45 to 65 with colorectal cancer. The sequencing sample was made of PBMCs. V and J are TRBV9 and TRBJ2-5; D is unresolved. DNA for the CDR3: TGTGCCAGCAGCGTAGATGTAGGAAGGGAGACCCAGTACTTC. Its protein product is CASSVDVGRETQYF.